A selection of T cell receptor beta chains follows, all from one sample in a study of cytomegalovirus exposure and HLA in healthy donors. Assay used: immunoSEQ multiplex PCR; TCRdb lists only in-frame clones, some missing. The sample carries some 150,000 clones, 75% to 85% recorded once. Sequencing was performed on PBMCs. The receptors originated from a man over 45 in good health and CMV-seropositive. CDR3s include the opening cysteine and the closing phenylalanine or tryptophan. A D gene is named only where the DNA matches it firmly. A row's size may be missing; if present it is once, few, many or a size class.

d_call j_call v_call clone_size cdr3_nt cdr3_aa
TRBD2 TRBJ2-2 TRBV28 . TGTGCCAGCAGAGCCGGGACTAGCGGTTACCCCGGGGAGCTGTTTTTT CASRAGTSGYPGELFF
TRBD1 TRBJ1-6 TRBV5-4 . TGTGCCAGCAGCGGAAGGGACAGGAATTCACCCCTCCACTTT CASSGRDRNSPLHF
. TRBJ2-1 TRBV7-9 few TGTGCCAGCAGCTTACGTCTAGCGTCCGATGAGCAGTTCTTC CASSLRLASDEQFF
. TRBJ2-5 TRBV4-1 . TGCGCCAGCAGCCGGGACAACCGAGAGACCCAGTACTTC CASSRDNRETQYF
. TRBJ2-5 TRBV2 . TGTGCCAGCAGTGGTAACAGGGGGGGGGAGCAGTACTTC CASSGNRGGEQYF
. TRBJ2-7 TRBV4-2 . TGTGCCAGCAGCCAAGATGAGGCAAGCTCCTACGAGCAGTACTTC CASSQDEASSYEQYF
. TRBJ2-7 TRBV28 once TGTGCCAGCAGTTTATATTCACTGAGCAACTACGAGCAGTACTTC CASSLYSLSNYEQYF
. TRBJ2-7 TRBV10-3 . TGTGCCATCAGTGACCCCACTAGGCAATACGAGCAGTACTTC CAISDPTRQYEQYF
. TRBJ1-5 TRBV21-1 . TGTGCCAGCAGCAAAGACAGGGGAAAGCCCCAGCATTTT CASSKDRGKPQHF
. TRBJ1-4 TRBV5-6 few TGTGCCAGCAGCCCGACCTGGGGCGTAGGTGAAAAACTGTTTTTT CASSPTWGVGEKLFF
TRBD1 TRBJ2-6 TRBV18 . TGTGCCAGCTCACCAATTACAGGGGGAAGCTCTGGGGCCAACGTCCTGACTTTC CASSPITGGSSGANVLTF
. TRBJ2-7 TRBV2 . TGTGCCAGCAGTGACGATGCCTACGAGCAGTACTTC CASSDDAYEQYF
TRBD1 TRBJ1-2 TRBV7-7 . TGTGCTAGCAGCTTAGAGGGCAGGGGGCATAAGTCGGCCGGTGGCTACACCTTC CASSLEGRGHKSAGGYTF
. TRBJ2-7 TRBV9 . TGTGCCAGCAGCGTAGGACAGAAAGACTACGAGCAGTACTTC CASSVGQKDYEQYF
TRBD1 TRBJ1-4 TRBV30 . TGTGCCTGGAGGCCTCGACAGGGTCTTCGTGAAAAACTGTTTTTT CAWRPRQGLREKLFF
. TRBJ2-3 TRBV5-6 . TGTGCCAGCAGCTTTCCAGGGTCTAGCACAGATACGCAGTATTTT CASSFPGSSTDTQYF
TRBD1 TRBJ1-1 TRBV5-4 . TGTGCCAGCAGCTCAGGGACAGGGTCGGTGAACACTGAAGCTTTCTTT CASSSGTGSVNTEAFF
TRBD1 TRBJ1-5 TRBV6-1 . TGTGCCAGCAGTGATCCGGACAGGGCCAATCAGCCCCAGCATTTT CASSDPDRANQPQHF
. TRBJ2-7 TRBV28 . TGTGCCAGCCAAAAAATCGGAGGCAGGGACAACGAGCAGTACTTC CASQKIGGRDNEQYF
. TRBJ2-4 TRBV6-5 once TGTGCCAGCAGTTCCGGACAAGCCAAAAACATTCAGTACTTC CASSSGQAKNIQYF
. TRBJ1-3 TRBV11-2 once TGTGCCAGCAGCTTTACAGTGAGTTCTGGAAACACCATATATTTT CASSFTVSSGNTIYF
. TRBJ2-6 TRBV5-1 . TGCGCCAGCAGCTTAGCGGATCCTGGGGCCAACGTCCTGACTTTC CASSLADPGANVLTF
. TRBJ2-7 TRBV2 few TGTGCCAGCAGCCTACAGGGTCCAAGGGGCGAGCAGTACTTC CASSLQGPRGEQYF
TRBD1 TRBJ1-6 TRBV6-5 few TGTGCCAGCAGTTACTCGGGCAGGGGGCAATCACCCCTCCACTTT CASSYSGRGQSPLHF
TRBD2 TRBJ2-3 TRBV5-1 . TGCGCCAGCAGTGGACGGTCTAGCGGGGGCACAGATACGCAGTATTTT CASSGRSSGGTDTQYF
. TRBJ2-1 TRBV6-4 . TGTGCCAGCAGTCCACAGTTCTTC CASSPQFF
TRBD1 TRBJ2-2 TRBV14 . TGTGCCAGCAGCCAAGAGTGGGACAGGGGCACCGGGGAGCTGTTTTTT CASSQEWDRGTGELFF
TRBD2 TRBJ2-3 TRBV5-1 . TGCGCCAGCAGCTTCGGGACTAGCGACACTAGCACAGATACGCAGTATTTT CASSFGTSDTSTDTQYF
. TRBJ2-1 TRBV5-1 once TGCGCCAGCAGCTTGGACAGGAGCTCCTACAATGAGCAGTTCTTC CASSLDRSSYNEQFF